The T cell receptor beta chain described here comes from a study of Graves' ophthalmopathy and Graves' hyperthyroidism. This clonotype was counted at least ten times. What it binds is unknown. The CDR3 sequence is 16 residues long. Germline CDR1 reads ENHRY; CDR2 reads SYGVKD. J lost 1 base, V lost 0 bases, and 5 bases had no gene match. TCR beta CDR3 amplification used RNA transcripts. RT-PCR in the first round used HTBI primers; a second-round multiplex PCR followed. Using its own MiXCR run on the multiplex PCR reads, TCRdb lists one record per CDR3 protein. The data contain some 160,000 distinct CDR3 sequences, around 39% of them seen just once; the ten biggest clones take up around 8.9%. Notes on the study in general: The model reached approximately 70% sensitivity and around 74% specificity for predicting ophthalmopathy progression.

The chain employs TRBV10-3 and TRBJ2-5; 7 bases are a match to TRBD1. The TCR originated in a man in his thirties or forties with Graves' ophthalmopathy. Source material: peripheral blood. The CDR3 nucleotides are TGTGCCATCAGTGAGTCGACGGACAGGCTCCAAGAGACCCAGTACTTC. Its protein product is CAISESTDRLQETQYF.